This record concerns one T cell receptor beta chain sequence. The data belong to a study of cytomegalovirus exposure and HLA in healthy donors. In the PCR, 60 Vbeta and 13 Jbeta primers were used. Repertoires were generated with immunoSEQ multiplex PCR, while TCRdb's copy carries only in-frame clones and drops some. The sample carries roughly 89,000 clones, 55% to 70% recorded once. The V gene's germline CDR1 is SGHTA and CDR2 FQGTGA. V lost 5 bases, J lost 6 bases, and 3 bases stayed unmatched. The CDR3 consists of 15 residues. The sequencing input was PBMCs. The chain employs TRBV7-3 and TRBJ2-1, with 14 bases aligning to TRBD2. The sequence was collected from a woman aged 50 to 65 in good health and CMV-seropositive. The CDR3 spells CASSPGLAGVNEQFF. CDR3 nucleotides: TGTGCCAGCAGCCCGGGACTAGCGGGGGTCAATGAGCAGTTCTTC.